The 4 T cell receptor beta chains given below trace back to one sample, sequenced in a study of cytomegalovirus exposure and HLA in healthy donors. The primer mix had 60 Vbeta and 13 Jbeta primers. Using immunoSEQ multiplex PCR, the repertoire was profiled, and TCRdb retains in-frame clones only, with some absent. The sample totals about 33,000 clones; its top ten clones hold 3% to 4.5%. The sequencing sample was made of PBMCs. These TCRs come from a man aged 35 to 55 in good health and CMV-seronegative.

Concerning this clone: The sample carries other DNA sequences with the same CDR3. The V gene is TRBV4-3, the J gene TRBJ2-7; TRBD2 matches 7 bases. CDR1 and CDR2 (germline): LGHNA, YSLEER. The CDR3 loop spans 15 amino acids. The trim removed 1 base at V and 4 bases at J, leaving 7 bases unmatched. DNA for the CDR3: TGCGCCAGCAGCCAAGTAACGGGAGGAGGGTACGAGCAGTACTTC. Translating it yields CASSQVTGGGYEQYF.

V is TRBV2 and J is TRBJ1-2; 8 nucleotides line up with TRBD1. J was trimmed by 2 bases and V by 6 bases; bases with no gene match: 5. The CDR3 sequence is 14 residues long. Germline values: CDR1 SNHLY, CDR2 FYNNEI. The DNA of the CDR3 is TGTGCCAGCAGCCCGACAGGGGCGAACTATGGCTACACCTTC. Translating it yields CASSPTGANYGYTF.

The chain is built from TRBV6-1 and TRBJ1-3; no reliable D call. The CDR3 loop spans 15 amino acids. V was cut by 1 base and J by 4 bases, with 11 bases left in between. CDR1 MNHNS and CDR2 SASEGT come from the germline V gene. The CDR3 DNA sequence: TGTGCCAGCAGTGAAGTTGGAGGGTTCGGAAACACCATATATTTT. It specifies CASSEVGGFGNTIYF.

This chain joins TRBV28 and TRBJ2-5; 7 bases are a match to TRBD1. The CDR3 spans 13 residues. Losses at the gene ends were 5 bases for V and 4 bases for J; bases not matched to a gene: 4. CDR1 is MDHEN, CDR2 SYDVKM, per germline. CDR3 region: CASSLAGGETQYF. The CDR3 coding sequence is TGTGCCAGCAGTCTCGCAGGGGGAGAGACCCAGTACTTC. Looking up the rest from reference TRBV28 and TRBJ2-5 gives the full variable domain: DVKVTQSSRYLVKRTGEKVFLECVQDMDHENMFWYRQDPGLGLRLIYFSYDVKMKEKGDIPEGYSVSREKKERFSLILESASTNQTSMYLCASSLAGGETQYFGPGTRLLVL.